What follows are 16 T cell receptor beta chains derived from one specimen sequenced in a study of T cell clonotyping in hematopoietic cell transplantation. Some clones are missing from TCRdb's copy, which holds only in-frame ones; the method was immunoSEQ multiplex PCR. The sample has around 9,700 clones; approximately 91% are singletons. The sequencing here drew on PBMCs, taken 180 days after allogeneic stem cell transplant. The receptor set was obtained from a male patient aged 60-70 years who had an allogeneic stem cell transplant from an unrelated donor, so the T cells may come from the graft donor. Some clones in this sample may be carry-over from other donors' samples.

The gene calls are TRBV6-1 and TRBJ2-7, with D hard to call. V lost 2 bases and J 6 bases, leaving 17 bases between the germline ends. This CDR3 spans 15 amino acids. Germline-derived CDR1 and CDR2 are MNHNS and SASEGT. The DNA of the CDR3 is TGTGCCAGCAGTGAATTAGAGGTGGCTATCGGCGAGCAGTACTTC. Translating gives CASSELEVAIGEQYF.

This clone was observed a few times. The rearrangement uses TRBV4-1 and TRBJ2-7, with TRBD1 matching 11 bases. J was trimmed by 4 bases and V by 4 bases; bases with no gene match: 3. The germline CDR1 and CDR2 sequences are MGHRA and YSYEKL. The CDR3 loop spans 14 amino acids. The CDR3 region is CASSPGTGGYEQYF. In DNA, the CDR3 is TGCGCCAGCAGCCCTGGGACAGGGGGTTACGAGCAGTACTTC.

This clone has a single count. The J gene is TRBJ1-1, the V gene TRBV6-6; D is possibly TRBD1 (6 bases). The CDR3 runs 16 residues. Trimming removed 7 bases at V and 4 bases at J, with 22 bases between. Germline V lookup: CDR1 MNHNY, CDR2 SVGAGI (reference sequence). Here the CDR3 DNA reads TGTGCCAGCACCAAAACCAGGGGTGCTGGGCCCACTGAAGCTTTCTTT. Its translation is CASTKTRGAGPTEAFF.

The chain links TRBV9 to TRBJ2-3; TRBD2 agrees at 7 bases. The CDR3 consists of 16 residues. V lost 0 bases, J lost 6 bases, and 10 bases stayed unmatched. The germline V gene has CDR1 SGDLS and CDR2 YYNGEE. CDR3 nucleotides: TGTGCCAGCAGCGTAGTCGGTAGCGGGCTATCCGATACGCAGTATTTT. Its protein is CASSVVGSGLSDTQYF.

CDR3 nucleotides: TGTGCCAGCAGTCAGGGACAGGGAAGAGGACACACTGAAGCTTTCTTT. This sequence encodes CASSQGQGRGHTEAFF. The chain links TRBV6-6 to TRBJ1-1; 9 bases line up with TRBD1. The germline V gene encodes CDR1 MNHNY and CDR2 SVGAGI (reference sequence). V lost 5 bases, J lost 3 bases, and 10 bases stayed unmatched. The CDR3 length is 16 residues.

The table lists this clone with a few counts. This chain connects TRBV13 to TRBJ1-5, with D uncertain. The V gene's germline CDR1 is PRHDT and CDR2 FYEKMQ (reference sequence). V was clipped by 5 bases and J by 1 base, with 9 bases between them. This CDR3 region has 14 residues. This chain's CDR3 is CASSARLSNQPQHF. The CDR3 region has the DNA TGTGCCAGCAGCGCGAGACTGAGCAATCAGCCCCAGCATTTT.

In nucleotides, the CDR3 is TGTGCCAGCAGTTTATCGGCAGGTTTACCCCTCCACTTT. Amino acids: CASSLSAGLPLHF. The J gene is TRBJ1-6, the V gene TRBV27; D gene unclear. Germline CDR1 is MNHEY and CDR2 is SMNVEV (reference sequence). V lost 0 bases, J lost 12 bases, and 9 bases lay in between. This CDR3 spans 13 amino acids.

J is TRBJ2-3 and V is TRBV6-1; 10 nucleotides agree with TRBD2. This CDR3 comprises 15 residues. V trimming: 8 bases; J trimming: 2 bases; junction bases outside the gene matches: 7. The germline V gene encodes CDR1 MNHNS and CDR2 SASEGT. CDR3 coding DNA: TGTGCCAGCGGGCGACTAGCGGGCCCCACAGATACGCAGTATTTT. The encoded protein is CASGRLAGPTDTQYF.

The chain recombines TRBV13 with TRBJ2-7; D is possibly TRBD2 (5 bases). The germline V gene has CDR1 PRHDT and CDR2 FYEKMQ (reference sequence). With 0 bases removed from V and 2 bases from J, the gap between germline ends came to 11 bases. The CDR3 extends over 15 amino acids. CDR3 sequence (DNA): TGTGCCAGCAGCTTAGGGAGGACTCCGGCCTACGAGCAGTACTTC. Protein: CASSLGRTPAYEQYF. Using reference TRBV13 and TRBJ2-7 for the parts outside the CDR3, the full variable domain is AAGVIQSPRHLIKEKRETATLKCYPIPRHDTVYWYQQGPGQDPQFLISFYEKMQSDKGSIPDRFSAQQFSDYHSELNMSSLELGDSALYFCASSLGRTPAYEQYFGPGTRLTVT.

The CDR3: CASSAGGTGTTGELFF. In nucleotides, the CDR3 is TGTGCCAGTAGTGCTGGAGGGACAGGGACCACCGGGGAGCTGTTTTTT. The chain employs TRBV19 and TRBJ2-2, with TRBD1 identical over 9 bases. Germline-derived CDR1 and CDR2 are LNHDA and SQIVND (reference sequence). This CDR3 is 16 amino acids long. After removal of 5 bases from V and 4 bases from J, the junction contained 8 bases not matched to a gene.

The DNA of the CDR3 is TGTGCCAGCAGCATAAGGACAGGGGGCTACGAGCAGTACTTC. As protein: CASSIRTGGYEQYF. V usage is TRBV7-8 and J usage is TRBJ2-7; 10 bases agree with TRBD1. V lost 5 bases, J lost 3 bases, and 4 bases stayed unmatched. Per germline, CDR1 SGHVS and CDR2 FQNEAQ. The CDR3 is 14 residues long. Drawing the rest from reference TRBV7-8 and TRBJ2-7, the complete variable domain is GAGVSQSPRYKVAKRGQDVALRCDPISGHVSLFWYQQALGQGPEFLTYFQNEAQLDKSGLPSDRFFAERPEGSVSTLKIQRTQQEDSAVYLCASSIRTGGYEQYFGPGTRLTVT.

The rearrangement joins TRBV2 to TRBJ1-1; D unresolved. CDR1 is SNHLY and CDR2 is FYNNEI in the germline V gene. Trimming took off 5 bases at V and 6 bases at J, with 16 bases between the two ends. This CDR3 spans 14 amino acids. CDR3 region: CASSLRILTSEAFF. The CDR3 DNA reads TGTGCCAGCAGTCTCAGGATCCTTACATCTGAAGCTTTCTTT.

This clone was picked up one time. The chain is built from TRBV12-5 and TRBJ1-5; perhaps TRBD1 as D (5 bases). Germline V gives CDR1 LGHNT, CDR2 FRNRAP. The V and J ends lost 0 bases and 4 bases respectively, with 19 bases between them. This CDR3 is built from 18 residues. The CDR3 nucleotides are TGTGCTAGTGGTTTGGTAAGAGAAGGGATGGGGGGGAATCAGCCCCAGCATTTT. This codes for CASGLVREGMGGNQPQHF. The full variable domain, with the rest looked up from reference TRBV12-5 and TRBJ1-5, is DARVTQTPRHKVTEMGQEVTMRCQPILGHNTVFWYRQTMMQGLELLAYFRNRAPLDDSGMPKDRFSAEMPDATLATLKIQPSEPRDSAVYFCASGLVREGMGGNQPQHFGDGTRLSIL.

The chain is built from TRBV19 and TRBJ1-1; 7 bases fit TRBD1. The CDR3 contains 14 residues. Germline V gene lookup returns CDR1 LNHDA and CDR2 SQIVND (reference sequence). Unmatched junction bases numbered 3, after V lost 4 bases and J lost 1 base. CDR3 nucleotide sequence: TGTGCCAGTAGTAGTCCAGGGGGGAACACTGAAGCTTTCTTT. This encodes CASSSPGGNTEAFF. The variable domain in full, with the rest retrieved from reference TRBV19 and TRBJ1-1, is DGGITQSPKYLFRKEGQNVTLSCEQNLNHDAMYWYRQDPGQGLRLIYYSQIVNDFQKGDIAEGYSVSREKKESFPLTVTSAQKNPTAFYLCASSSPGGNTEAFFGQGTRLTVV.

The CDR3 nucleotides read TGTGCTAGTGGCAAAACAGGGTGGGGCACCGGGGAGCTGTTTTTT. Translating it yields CASGKTGWGTGELFF. This sequence joins TRBV12-5 and TRBJ2-2; the D gene is possibly TRBD1 (6 bases). Deletions cut 6 bases from V and 4 bases from J, with 15 bases between. The CDR3 spans 15 residues. Germline V CDR1 and CDR2: LGHNT, FRNRAP.

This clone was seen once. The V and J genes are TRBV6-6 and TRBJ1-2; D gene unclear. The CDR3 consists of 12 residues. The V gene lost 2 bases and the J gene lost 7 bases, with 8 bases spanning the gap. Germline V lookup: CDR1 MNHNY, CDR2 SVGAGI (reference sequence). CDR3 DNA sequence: TGTGCCAGCAGTTACGGTGACGTTGGCTACACCTTC. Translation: CASSYGDVGYTF.